This entry concerns a single T cell receptor (beta chain). Its antigen is not known. The data were obtained in a study of CD8 T cells in Susac syndrome. In the study overall: Patients with Susac syndrome were therapy-naive, treated with corticosteroids, or treated with intravenous immunoglobulin alone when blood was collected.

Reverse transcription of about 0.5 to 1 ug RNA was performed with random hexamers. Amplification of TCR beta CDR3 by immunoSEQ multiplex PCR spanned 54 Vbeta and 13 Jbeta. TCRdb re-called the immunoSEQ multiplex PCR reads with MiXCR, one entry per CDR3 protein. The table has about 120,000 distinct CDR3 sequences, 96% seen once; the top ten hold 0.12% to 0.15%. CDR1 DFQATT and CDR2 SNEGSKA come from the germline V gene (reference sequence). Between the trimmed V and J ends, which lost 0 bases and 2 bases, there was a span of 11 bases. The CDR3 runs to 15 residues. Findings of the study overall: Clonal expansion was not seen in any Susac syndrome CD4+ T cell repertoire.

The chain couples TRBV20-1 to TRBJ1-5; D uncertain. The sequencing input was CD4+ T cells from PBMCs. The clonotype originates from a human donor with Susac syndrome. CDR3 region: CSARDTRVGNQPQHF. DNA for the CDR3: TGCAGTGCTAGAGATACGAGGGTAGGCAATCAGCCCCAGCATTTT.